One sample yielded the 17 T cell receptor beta chains listed below, sequenced in a study of T cell changes during pregnancy in multiple sclerosis. The protocol was immunoSEQ multiplex PCR, while the TCRdb copy is restricted to in-frame clones and leaves out a portion. The sample lists some 38,000 clones, 80% to 95% occurring once. Source: CD8+ T cells from peripheral blood mononuclear cells, taken after pregnancy. These TCRs come from a female donor with multiple sclerosis, enrolled in a pregnancy study.

This clone was detected once. The gene calls are TRBV30 and TRBJ2-7; 8 positions match TRBD1. The CDR3 loop spans 13 amino acids. Germline V lookup: CDR1 GTSNPN, CDR2 SVGIG (reference sequence). V lost 4 bases and J lost 1; bases outside the gene matches: 3. The CDR3 bases are TGTGCCTGGACGGACAGGGCATCCTACGAGCAGTACTTC. This encodes CAWTDRASYEQYF.

The chain carries TRBV4-2 and TRBJ2-1; 12 bases fit TRBD2. Germline values: CDR1 LGHNA, CDR2 YNFKEQ. The CDR3 covers 16 residues. Trimming at V came to 1 base and at J to 5 bases, leaving 3 bases not matched to a gene. This chain's CDR3 is CASSQGTSGAHNEQFF. CDR3 in DNA: TGTGCCAGCAGCCAAGGGACTAGCGGGGCACACAATGAGCAGTTCTTC.

The chain employs TRBV28 and TRBJ2-7; tentative D call: TRBD1 (6 bases). Germline V gives CDR1 MDHEN, CDR2 SYDVKM. The CDR3 spans 16 residues. Between the trimmed V and J ends, which lost 5 bases and 1 base, there was a span of 18 bases. The DNA for the CDR3 is TGTGCCAGCAGTGGAAACAGGGAAGTCCTGTCCTACGAGCAGTACTTC. Its translation: CASSGNREVLSYEQYF.

The chain carries TRBV5-5 and TRBJ2-1; D gene uncertain. The germline V and J ends were trimmed by 2 bases and 1 base, with 10 bases remaining between them. Germline V CDR1 and CDR2: SGHKS, YYEKEE (reference sequence). The CDR3 is made up of 15 amino acids. The CDR3 region has the DNA TGTGCCAGCAGCTTCTGGTGGCTTTCCTACAATGAGCAGTTCTTC. Amino acids: CASSFWWLSYNEQFF.

The CDR3 coding sequence is TGTGCCAGCAGTGAGGCGGGAAGCCCACCCGACAATGAGCAGTTCTTC. Residues: CASSEAGSPPDNEQFF. V is TRBV2 and J is TRBJ2-1, with a tentative D call TRBD2 (6 bases). Germline assignment: CDR1 SNHLY and CDR2 FYNNEI. CDR3 length: 16 amino acids. The V end was cut by 3 bases, the J end by 5 bases, with 17 bases between.

This chain uses TRBV28 with TRBJ2-7, with no clear D. Per the germline V gene, CDR1 is MDHEN and CDR2 is SYDVKM. CDR3 size: 14 residues. Between the trimmed V and J ends, which lost 6 bases and 3 bases, there was a span of 15 bases. The CDR3 sequence is CASSPFGLIYEQYF. CDR3 in DNA: TGTGCCAGCAGCCCCTTCGGTCTTATCTACGAGCAGTACTTC.

V and J are TRBV7-9 and TRBJ2-1; D might be TRBD1 (5 bases). CDR1 and CDR2 (germline): SEHNR, FQNEAQ (reference sequence). The V end was cut by 5 bases, the J end by 6 bases, with 20 bases between. The CDR3 loop spans 16 amino acids. This CDR3 reads CASSPETARKGNEQFF. As DNA, the CDR3 is TGTGCCAGCAGCCCAGAGACAGCCCGGAAGGGCAATGAGCAGTTCTTC.

V gene TRBV10-3 combines with J gene TRBJ2-7; TRBD1 agrees at 7 bases. Germline V gene sequence: CDR1 ENHRY, CDR2 SYGVKD. J gave up 6 bases and V 8 bases, and 4 bases lay outside the gene matches. CDR3 length: 11 residues. The chain's CDR3 is CAIRQGGEQYF. Here the CDR3 DNA reads TGTGCCATCCGACAGGGCGGCGAGCAGTACTTC.

CDR3 nucleotides: TGTGCCAGCAGCTACCGAGCGGGGGTGACCTACGAGCAGTACTTC. The encoded protein is CASSYRAGVTYEQYF. The V and J genes are TRBV7-9 and TRBJ2-7, with TRBD2 identical over 8 bases. Unmatched junction bases numbered 7, after V lost 4 bases and J lost 2 bases. This CDR3 is 15 amino acids long. Germline V lookup: CDR1 SEHNR, CDR2 FQNEAQ (reference sequence).

The rearrangement links TRBV5-5 to TRBJ1-5; D is uncertain. The CDR3 sequence is 13 residues long. The V gene lost 3 bases and the J gene lost 4 bases, with 8 bases spanning the gap. From germline, CDR1 is SGHKS and CDR2 YYEKEE (reference sequence). CDR3 sequence (DNA): TGTGCCAGCAGCTCGGACTGGAATCAGCCCCAGCATTTT. Its translation: CASSSDWNQPQHF.

This chain connects TRBV29-1 to TRBJ2-7; the D is unclear. The CDR3 has 13 amino acids. V gave up 4 bases and J gave up 0 bases, with 10 bases separating them. Looked up from germline, CDR1 is SQVTM and CDR2 is ANQGSEA. CDR3: CSVVGIYSYEQYF. In nucleotides, the CDR3 is TGCAGCGTTGTGGGCATCTACTCCTACGAGCAGTACTTC.

This chain links TRBV7-9 with TRBJ2-7, with 7 bases fitting TRBD2. The V and J ends lost 4 bases and 4 bases, in that order; junction bases with no gene match: 4. Germline V gives CDR1 SEHNR, CDR2 FQNEAQ (reference sequence). CDR3 size: 13 residues. The DNA for the CDR3 is TGTGCCAGCAGCTGGGGGGGGGATTACGAGCAGTACTTC. This encodes CASSWGGDYEQYF. The full variable domain, in which reference TRBV7-9 and TRBJ2-7 provide the parts outside the CDR3, is DTGVSQNPRHKITKRGQNVTFRCDPISEHNRLYWYRQTLGQGPEFLTYFQNEAQLEKSRLLSDRFSAERPKGSFSTLEIQRTEQGDSAMYLCASSWGGDYEQYFGPGTRLTVT.

The rearrangement links TRBV7-9 to TRBJ2-1, with 10 bases that match TRBD2. Trimming removed 2 bases from V and 0 bases from J; junction bases left unmatched: 10. Germline assignment: CDR1 SEHNR and CDR2 FQNEAQ (reference sequence). This CDR3 region has 19 residues. CDR3 in amino acids: CASSLPGVLAGASYNEQFF. DNA of the CDR3: TGTGCCAGCAGCTTACCAGGGGTTCTAGCGGGGGCCTCCTACAATGAGCAGTTCTTC.

The chain is built from TRBV5-5 and TRBJ1-5, with D possibly being TRBD1 (5 bases). Germline V gene lookup returns CDR1 SGHKS and CDR2 YYEKEE (reference sequence). Between the trimmed V and J ends, which lost 0 bases and 1 base, there was a span of 14 bases. The CDR3 runs to 17 residues. CDR3: CASSLVGQGGSNQPQHF. The CDR3, as DNA: TGTGCCAGCAGCTTGGTAGGTCAGGGAGGGAGCAATCAGCCCCAGCATTTT. The entire variable domain, with the rest obtained from reference TRBV5-5 and TRBJ1-5, is as follows: DAGVTQSPTHLIKTRGQQVTLRCSPISGHKSVSWYQQVLGQGPQFIFQYYEKEERGRGNFPDRFSARQFPNYSSELNVNALLLGDSALYLCASSLVGQGGSNQPQHFGDGTRLSIL.

The gene calls are TRBV9 and TRBJ1-2; 7 nucleotides line up with TRBD1. Germline V gene lookup returns CDR1 SGDLS and CDR2 YYNGEE. V gave up 4 bases and J gave up 0 bases; unmatched junction bases: 15. CDR3 size: 18 residues. CDR3 in amino acids: CASSFNLGTETTNYGYTF. The CDR3 region has the DNA TGTGCCAGCAGCTTCAACCTAGGGACAGAAACTACTAACTATGGCTACACCTTC. Combining the CDR3 with reference TRBV9 and TRBJ1-2 gives the whole variable domain DSGVTQTPKHLITATGQRVTLRCSPRSGDLSVYWYQQSLDQGLQFLIQYYNGEERAKGNILERFSAQQFPDLHSELNLSSLELGDSALYFCASSFNLGTETTNYGYTFGSGTRLTVV.

V gene TRBV15 combines with J gene TRBJ2-5; the match to TRBD1 covers 7 bases. Germline loops: CDR1 LNHNV, CDR2 YYDKDF (reference sequence). With 5 bases clipped from V and 2 bases from J, the junction kept 2 bases outside the gene matches. This CDR3 is built from 13 residues. The CDR3 here is CATSGDSQETQYF. CDR3 nucleotide sequence: TGTGCCACCAGCGGGGACAGTCAAGAGACCCAGTACTTC. Full variable domain (outside the CDR3, taken from reference TRBV15 and TRBJ2-5): DAMVIQNPRYQVTQFGKPVTLSCSQTLNHNVMYWYQQKSSQAPKLLFHYYDKDFNNEADTPDNFQSRRPNTSFCFLDIRSPGLGDTAMYLCATSGDSQETQYFGPGTRLLVL.

The chain joins TRBV7-2 to TRBJ2-1, with D possibly TRBD2 on 5 matching bases. This CDR3 region has 15 residues. Trimming took 4 bases from V and 2 from J, leaving 12 bases between them. The germline CDR1 and CDR2 sequences are SGHTA and FQGNSA. CDR3 in amino acids: CASSYSGFAYNEQFF. DNA for the CDR3: TGTGCCAGCAGCTACAGCGGTTTCGCCTACAATGAGCAGTTCTTC.